These 3 T cell receptor beta chains share one sample of origin, sequenced in a study of OX40 agonist ivuxolimab in advanced cancers. Method: immunoSEQ multiplex PCR; TCRdb's copy keeps in-frame clones and lacks some. This sample has about 73,000 clones; about nine tenths occur once, and the top ten carry under 0.6%. The sample in question was CD4+ or CD8+ T cells sorted from blood, obtained in a trial of the OX40 agonist ivuxolimab. The source of these receptors is an adult with an advanced solid tumor such as melanoma, head and neck, liver or kidney cancer.

The chain uses TRBV30 and TRBJ1-2; D gene ambiguous. This CDR3 region has 14 residues. Germline CDR1 and CDR2: GTSNPN and SVGIG (reference sequence). Trimming took off 2 bases at V and 8 bases at J, with 18 bases between the two ends. CDR3 bases: TGTGCCTGGAGTACCGAGACCTCCCGGAGCGGCTACACCTTC. Protein: CAWSTETSRSGYTF.

This chain connects TRBV7-9 to TRBJ2-5; 7 bases line up with TRBD2. Germline CDR1 and CDR2: SEHNR and FQNEAQ (reference sequence). The J segment lost 7 bases and the V segment lost 0 bases, leaving 5 bases of the junction unmatched. This CDR3 spans 14 amino acids. CDR3 sequence (DNA): TGTGCCAGCAGCTTAGCGGGAGGGCCCTCGACCCAGTACTTC. Amino acids: CASSLAGGPSTQYF.

The gene calls are TRBV28 and TRBJ2-7; no clear D gene. The CDR3 covers 15 residues. Trimming removed 4 bases at V and 0 bases at J, with 13 bases between. The V gene's germline CDR1 is MDHEN and CDR2 SYDVKM. The chain's CDR3 is CASSSPTFSSYEQYF. In nucleotides, the CDR3 is TGTGCCAGCAGTTCCCCCACTTTCAGCTCCTACGAGCAGTACTTC.